The 2 T cell receptor beta chains presented below share a single source sample, sequenced in a study of blood T cell repertoires in COVID-19. Clones were read by immunoSEQ multiplex PCR, and TCRdb kept only the in-frame ones, dropping some. The repertoire holds 250,000 or so clones, with approximately 86% as singletons. Material: PBMCs or T cells enriched from blood (not recorded which). These TCRs come from a woman aged 50 to 60 who had recovered from COVID-19.

V usage is TRBV6-5 and J usage is TRBJ1-1, with D maybe TRBD1 (5 bases). Germline loops: CDR1 MNHEY, CDR2 SVGAGI. Trimming cost V 5 bases and J 1 base, with 8 bases left between them. The CDR3 sequence is 13 residues long. The CDR3 DNA sequence: TGTGCCAGCAGTAAACAGGAGAACACTGAAGCTTTCTTT. It codes for CASSKQENTEAFF.

V is TRBV20-1 and J is TRBJ2-7; TRBD2 matches 10 bases. CDR1 and CDR2 (germline): DFQATT, SNEGSKA (reference sequence). The CDR3 runs to 15 residues. V gave up 3 bases and J gave up 5 bases; unmatched junction bases: 10. CDR3 sequence reads: CSASLPLAGANEQYF. The CDR3 DNA sequence: TGCAGTGCTAGTCTCCCCCTAGCGGGAGCGAACGAGCAGTACTTC.